This T cell receptor (beta chain) stems from a study of blood T cell repertoires in COVID-19. Study as a whole: Spain, Italy and the United States supplied samples that represented acute and convalescent COVID-19. Sample material is recorded as cDNA or gDNA derived from T cells, B-cell-depleted T cells, or PBMCs.

CDR3 length equals 15 residues. V lost 6 bases and J lost 10, with 21 bases in between. Germline V lookup: CDR1 MNHEY, CDR2 SVGAGI. The repertoire was sequenced with immunoSEQ multiplex PCR; TCRdb's copy has only in-frame clones and lacks some. Of about 480,000 clones listed, nearly 90% are singletons. Cohorts were assigned according to the clinical history that participants reported. Material: PBMCs or T cells enriched from blood (not recorded which). The rearrangement links TRBV6-5 to TRBJ1-4; TRBD1 might be the D (6 bases). This sequence was found in a woman aged 18-29 years with acute COVID-19. CDR3 DNA: TGTGCCAGCAGGCCTACTGGGGGCATCGGTGCAAAACTGTTTTTT. It specifies CASRPTGGIGAKLFF.